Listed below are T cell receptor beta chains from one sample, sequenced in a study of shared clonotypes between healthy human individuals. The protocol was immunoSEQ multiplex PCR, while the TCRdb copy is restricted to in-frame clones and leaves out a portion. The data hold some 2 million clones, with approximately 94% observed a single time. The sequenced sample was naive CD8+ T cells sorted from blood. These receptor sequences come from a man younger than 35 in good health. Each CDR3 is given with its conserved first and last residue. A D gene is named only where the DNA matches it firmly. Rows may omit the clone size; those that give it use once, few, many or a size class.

CASTLSGNTIYF	TGTGCCAGCACCTTATCGGGAAACACCATATATTTT	TRBJ1-3	.	.	TRBV7-9
CASSDSLGGSILYEQYF	TGTGCCAGCAGTGATTCTTTAGGGGGCTCGATTCTTTACGAGCAGTACTTC	TRBJ2-7	.	TRBD1	TRBV6-4
CASSPSAGEKSGELFF	TGTGCCAGCAGTCCCTCGGCAGGGGAAAAGTCCGGGGAGCTGTTTTTT	TRBJ2-2	.	.	TRBV27
CASSEWGQGLNEQFF	TGCGCCAGCAGTGAATGGGGACAGGGGCTTAATGAGCAGTTCTTC	TRBJ2-1	.	TRBD1	TRBV10-2
CASSLTLAGAGLFF	TGTGCCAGCAGCTTAACGTTGGCAGGGGCCGGACTGTTTTTT	TRBJ2-2	.	.	TRBV11-1
CASSPLWEEQFF	TGTGCCAGCAGCCCCCTGTGGGAAGAGCAGTTCTTC	TRBJ2-1	once	.	TRBV13
CASSSAGTGEETQYF	TGTGCCAGCAGCTCTGCCGGGACAGGGGAAGAGACCCAGTACTTC	TRBJ2-5	.	TRBD1	TRBV5-6
CASSQTGTPSYEQYF	TGTGCCAGCTCCCAAACAGGGACCCCCTCCTACGAGCAGTACTTC	TRBJ2-7	.	.	TRBV18
CASSFRMGDASYEQYF	TGTGCCAGCAGTTTCCGGATGGGGGACGCCTCCTACGAGCAGTACTTC	TRBJ2-7	.	.	TRBV28
CASSLRGVKQETQYF	TGTGCCAGCAGTTTACGGGGGGTGAAACAAGAGACCCAGTACTTC	TRBJ2-5	.	TRBD2	TRBV27
CASTGPPLGVEQFF	TGTGCCAGCACTGGTCCCCCACTAGGGGTTGAGCAGTTCTTC	TRBJ2-1	.	.	TRBV2
CSVTIPYEQYF	TGCAGCGTTACTATACCCTACGAGCAGTACTTC	TRBJ2-7	.	.	TRBV29-1
CASSPSGSPNYGYTF	TGTGCCAGCAGTCCCAGCGGGAGCCCTAACTATGGCTACACCTTC	TRBJ1-2	.	.	TRBV27
CASSLKLGLGTYEQYF	TGTGCCAGCAGCCTAAAGTTAGGGTTAGGGACCTACGAGCAGTACTTC	TRBJ2-7	.	.	TRBV2
CASSLAESSYEQYF	TGTGCCAGCAGTTTAGCGGAGTCCTCCTACGAGCAGTACTTC	TRBJ2-7	.	.	TRBV6-5
CASSYSGGLYEQYF	TGTGCCAGCAGCTATAGCGGGGGCCTTTACGAGCAGTACTTC	TRBJ2-7	.	TRBD2	TRBV5-4
CASGVKRALNQPQHF	TGTGCCAGCGGCGTTAAAAGGGCCCTTAATCAGCCCCAGCATTTT	TRBJ1-5	.	.	TRBV27
CASSPSPASPVHEQYF	TGTGCCAGCAGCCCCAGCCCGGCCAGTCCGGTTCACGAGCAGTACTTC	TRBJ2-7	.	.	TRBV5-6
CASSQEIRGEGFYEQYF	TGCGCCAGCAGCCAAGAAATAAGGGGGGAGGGATTCTACGAGCAGTACTTC	TRBJ2-7	.	.	TRBV4-1
CASIGWTSGRDEQFF	TGTGCCAGCATCGGGTGGACTAGCGGGAGAGATGAGCAGTTCTTC	TRBJ2-1	.	TRBD2	TRBV25-1
CSVMTGTTYEQYF	TGCAGCGTAATGACAGGGACGACCTACGAGCAGTACTTC	TRBJ2-7	.	TRBD1	TRBV29-1
CASGDLGPDTQYF	TGCGCCAGCGGGGACCTAGGGCCAGATACGCAGTATTTT	TRBJ2-3	.	.	TRBV5-1
CASSEGGAGANVLTF	TGTGCCAGCAGTGAGGGGGGGGCTGGGGCCAACGTCCTGACTTTC	TRBJ2-6	.	TRBD2	TRBV25-1
CASNLPGTSERYF	TGTGCCAGTAATCTCCCCGGGACTAGTGAAAGGTATTTT	TRBJ2-3	.	TRBD2	TRBV19
CASSQADRAPDNYGYTF	TGTGCCAGCAGCCAGGCGGACAGGGCCCCTGACAACTATGGCTACACCTTC	TRBJ1-2	.	TRBD1	TRBV5-6
CASSAPGLAGVTNTGELFF	TGTGCCAGCAGCGCCCCGGGACTAGCGGGGGTCACGAACACCGGGGAGCTGTTTTTT	TRBJ2-2	.	TRBD2	TRBV9
CASSGTSGSRETQYF	TGTGCCAGCAGTGGTACTAGCGGGAGTCGGGAGACCCAGTACTTC	TRBJ2-5	.	TRBD2	TRBV2
CASSQEGLLLSYEQYF	TGTGCCAGCAGTCAAGAGGGGCTACTTTTGAGTTACGAGCAGTACTTC	TRBJ2-7	.	.	TRBV6-1
CASSVDGTVYSGNTIYF	TGTGCCAGCAGCGTAGATGGGACAGTGTACTCTGGAAACACCATATATTTT	TRBJ1-3	.	TRBD1	TRBV9
CASSARGHETQYF	TGTGCCAGCAGCGCCAGGGGGCATGAGACCCAGTACTTC	TRBJ2-5	.	TRBD1	TRBV9
CAFLGRGRVYGYTF	TGTGCCTTTTTGGGGAGGGGGCGAGTCTATGGCTACACCTTC	TRBJ1-2	.	TRBD1	TRBV30
CAWSVPQLVYGYTF	TGTGCCTGGAGTGTTCCACAGTTAGTCTATGGCTACACCTTC	TRBJ1-2	.	.	TRBV30